A single T cell receptor beta chain is shown here with its context. This clonotype was detected a few times. The antigen it binds to is not known. Base qualities are missing; no much larger clone stands one base away. The data derive from a study of T-cell memory formation after mild COVID-19 (dated by TCRdb to the early 2020s). About the study as a whole: TCR sequence clusters from the two donors were found to be largely donor specific. The cohort was made up of two young adult volunteers, one female and one male, who were previously healthy. In a couple of donors, T-cell clones that expanded and contracted after mild COVID-19 were tracked by sequencing TCRalpha and TCRbeta repertoires over time. What the authors observed across the whole study: SARS-CoV-2 specificity was not confirmed for the second-wave clones peaking on day 37. Some responding clones were found in pre-infection memory, which suggests that pre-existing cross-reactive memory T cells took part in the SARS-CoV-2 response. Contracting CD4+ clones were located mainly in the CM and EM memory subsets, whereas CD8+ clones were found to be enriched in EMRA. From day 15 to 85, contracting clones showed balanced CD4/CD8 phenotypes, whereas a second wave of clones that expanded from day 15 to 37 leaned towards CD4+. The study included only a couple of mild cases, and larger cohorts that include severe cases with pre-infection samples were judged to be necessary.

Instrument on record: Illumina NovaSeq 6000. cDNA libraries for TCRalpha and TCRbeta were prepared by 5'RACE using constant-segment primers, with sample barcodes and unique molecular identifiers added. RNA was extracted from every sample with Trizol reagent. Libraries were amplified in two PCR steps, with a second sample barcode and Illumina TruSeq adapters added in the second step. The libraries were sequenced on an Illumina NovaSeq using 2 x 150 bp paired-end reads. Per the authors' processing: The reads were demultiplexed and collapsed into UMI-guided consensus sequences using migec v1.2.7. Using mixcr v2.1.11, UMI consensuses were aligned to TRA and TRB V and J templates and then assembled into clonotypes. Expanded or contracted clonotypes were those called significant by both edgeR and NoisET, with noise models trained on biological replicates. For edgeR calls, the thresholds were a false discovery rate-adjusted p below 0.01 and a log2 fold-change of 1. PCA with hierarchical clustering of max-normalized trajectories of the 1000 most abundant clonotypes was used as exploratory dynamics analysis. Separately sequenced CD4+ and CD8+ repertoires were used to assign a CD4 or CD8 phenotype to each responding clone. TCRdb took the public reads, trimmed them with fastp at Q25, ran MiXCR for clone calling and kept in-frame beta chains. Duplicate CDR3 protein sequences are folded into a single record with the most common DNA and genes. Clone size and V and J calls follow TCRdb, not the original study. In this sample the table shows 130,000 to 150,000 distinct CDR3 sequences, 15% to 20% of which occur a single time. Clones ranked in the top ten supply 2% to 2.5% of the sample.

Ficoll-Paque density gradient centrifugation was used to isolate PBMCs. The receptor comes from an adult woman who had mild COVID-19 (a few samples of this study predate the infection). The sample titles of this study are shuffled in the database, so cell type and time point are left out; the donor was told from shared clones. Sequencing was carried out using PBMCs or a T cell subset sorted from them (not recorded which).

The sequenced DNA: TGTGCCAGCAGCCATCAGACCGGGGAGCTGTTTTTT. Translated, this gives CASSHQTGELFF. The rearranged segments are TRBV3-1 and TRBJ2-2, with an unclear D gene assignment. Including the terminal cysteine and phenylalanine, the CDR3 comprises 12 residues. Just the 36-base CDR3 DNA is kept, in frame starting at base 1. Trimming at the junction amounts to 3 bases on V and 5 bases on J, and the germline ends lie 4 bases apart. Looking up the germline V gene (reference sequence) yields CDR1 LGHDT and CDR2 YNNKEL. Full variable domain (CDR3 extended with the reference TRBV3-1 and TRBJ2-2 proteins): DTAVSQTPKYLVTQMGNDKSIKCEQNLGHDTMYWYKQDSKKFLKIMFSYNNKELIINETVPNRFSPKSPDKAHLNLHINSLELGDSAVYFCASSHQTGELFFGEGSRLTVL.